This entry lists 31 T cell receptor beta chains sequenced from one sample in a study of T cells in Graves' hyperthyroidism and ophthalmopathy. Amplified TCR beta CDR3 regions derived from RNA transcripts. An initial round of RT-PCR targeting the TCR CDR3 relied on the HTBI primer set. TCRdb used MiXCR to reprocess the multiplex PCR reads, holding one entry per CDR3 protein. There are under 650,000 distinct CDR3 sequences in the sample; around 15% occur only once, and about 3.8% lies in the top ten. Sequenced sample: blood. These receptors were taken from a young woman with Graves' hyperthyroidism.

This clonotype was counted at least ten times. The J gene is TRBJ2-2, the V gene TRBV28; D unclear. Deletions cut 4 bases from V and 5 bases from J, with 14 bases between. This CDR3 is built from 15 residues. The germline CDR1 and CDR2 sequences are MDHEN and SYDVKM. CDR3 bases: TGTGCCAGCAGTTCCCTTAGGTCGGCGACCGGGGAGCTGTTTTTT. Amino acid sequence: CASSSLRSATGELFF.

This clonotype has at least ten counts. V and J are TRBV7-2 and TRBJ2-7; TRBD2 matches at 14 bases. The CDR3 has 15 amino acids. From germline, CDR1 is SGHTA and CDR2 FQGNSA. V was clipped by 5 bases and J by 6 bases; unmatched bases: 6. The DNA for the CDR3 is TGTGCCAGCAGCCCGACTAGCGGGAGGGTAAGCGAGCAGTACTTC. This gives the protein CASSPTSGRVSEQYF.

This clonotype was seen a handful of times. The chain joins TRBV7-9 to TRBJ1-3, with a tentative D call TRBD1 (5 bases). The CDR3 has 16 residues. CDR1 is SEHNR and CDR2 is FQNEAQ in the germline V gene (reference sequence). Trimming removed 5 bases from V and 0 bases from J, with 14 bases in between. CDR3 amino acids: CASSTPGRSSGNTIYF. CDR3 bases: TGTGCCAGCAGCACTCCGGGACGTAGCTCTGGAAACACCATATATTTT. The entire variable domain, with the rest obtained from reference TRBV7-9 and TRBJ1-3, is as follows: DTGVSQNPRHKITKRGQNVTFRCDPISEHNRLYWYRQTLGQGPEFLTYFQNEAQLEKSRLLSDRFSAERPKGSFSTLEIQRTEQGDSAMYLCASSTPGRSSGNTIYFGEGSWLTVV.

This clonotype turned up a few times. The chain couples TRBV28 to TRBJ1-1; D may be TRBD1 (5 bases). This CDR3 has 16 amino acids. V was shortened by 6 bases and J by 1 base, with 18 bases between the two germline ends. Germline CDR1 and CDR2: MDHEN and SYDVKM. The CDR3 region has the DNA TGTGCCAGCAGGCCTACCCTAGGGGCGGCGAACACTGAAGCTTTCTTT. Protein sequence: CASRPTLGAANTEAFF.

This clonotype was recorded at least ten times. The gene calls are TRBV12-3 or TRBV12-4 and TRBJ2-3; TRBD2 matches at 8 bases. V was pared by 6 bases and J by 4 bases, with 9 bases of the junction left unmatched. The CDR3 has 15 residues. For the CDR3, the DNA is TGTGCCAGCAGAGCTACGGGACTAGGGGCAGATACGCAGTATTTT. Residues: CASRATGLGADTQYF.

This clonotype was seen ten or more times. This chain joins TRBV6-1 and TRBJ2-5; D not certain. Germline V gene data show CDR1 as MNHNS and CDR2 as SASEGT. This CDR3 region has 13 residues. The ends were cut back, 5 bases at V and 5 bases at J, with 12 bases in the middle. CDR3 nucleotide sequence: TGTGCCAGCAGTTCGGTGACAATGGAGACCCAGTACTTC. Protein sequence: CASSSVTMETQYF.

This clonotype was seen repeatedly, ten times or more. The chain links TRBV12-3 or TRBV12-4 to TRBJ1-1, with TRBD1 identical over 9 bases. The junction had 8 bases not matched to a gene; V was cut back by 8 bases and J by 10 bases. CDR3 length equals 12 residues. The CDR3 DNA sequence: TGTGCCAGCTTTACAGGGGGCGGGGGAGCTTTCTTT. Translation: CASFTGGGGAFF.

The table lists this clonotype with many counts. The chain carries TRBV7-2 and TRBJ2-3, with D unclear. Germline CDR1 is SGHTA and CDR2 is FQGNSA. The CDR3 has 13 amino acids. V lost 8 bases, J lost 5 bases, and 14 bases lay in between. The CDR3 loop is CASGPTGVDTQYF. In DNA, the CDR3 is TGTGCCAGCGGCCCGACTGGGGTAGATACGCAGTATTTT.

This clonotype was seen many times. V gene TRBV28 combines with J gene TRBJ2-1, with D possibly being TRBD2 (6 bases). V lost 6 bases and J lost 0, with 12 bases in between. Per the germline V gene, CDR1 is MDHEN and CDR2 is SYDVKM. The CDR3 runs 15 residues. CDR3 sequence: CASSFGGSSYNEQFF. The CDR3 region has the DNA TGTGCCAGCAGCTTTGGGGGGAGCTCCTACAATGAGCAGTTCTTC.

This chain joins TRBV7-2 and TRBJ1-2, with TRBD1 matching over 10 bases. V lost 5 bases, J lost 6 bases, and 3 bases stayed unmatched. The CDR3 consists of 13 residues. Germline CDR1 reads SGHTA; CDR2 reads FQGNSA. CDR3 sequence (DNA): TGTGCCAGCAGCACGGGACAGGGGAATGGCTACACCTTC. This encodes CASSTGQGNGYTF.

A word on this clonotype: A read error is possible here, since a much larger clone lies one base away. The chain combines TRBV3-1 with TRBJ2-1, with 9 bases identical to TRBD2. The CDR3 runs 13 residues. Germline CDR1 LGHDT, CDR2 YNNKEL (reference sequence). CDR3 sequence reads: CASSQLAGDEQSF. As DNA, the CDR3 is TGTGCCAGCAGCCAATTAGCGGGAGATGAGCAGTCCTTC.

Here the CDR3 reads CANAGLKPEKGGTGELFF. CDR3 DNA: TGTGCCAACGCGGGGCTCAAACCGGAGAAAGGCGGCACCGGGGAGCTGTTTTTT. The chain joins TRBV19 to TRBJ2-2; TRBD2 is a possible D gene (6 bases). Trimming stripped 10 bases from V and 4 bases from J, with 28 bases between. Germline CDR1 and CDR2: LNHDA and SQIVND (reference sequence). The CDR3 sequence is 18 residues long.

This clonotype occurred many times. V and J are TRBV18 and TRBJ2-3; TRBD2 agrees at 11 bases. Germline CDR1 and CDR2: KGHSH and LQKENI. Losses at the gene ends were 0 bases for V and 8 bases for J; bases not matched to a gene: 7. The CDR3 length is 16 residues. The CDR3 sequence is CASSPPTSGSSGTQYF. CDR3 DNA: TGTGCCAGCTCACCACCAACTAGCGGGAGTTCGGGTACGCAGTATTTT.

This chain joins TRBV5-1 and TRBJ1-1; no definite D call. The CDR3 covers 15 residues. Deletions cut 0 bases from V and 7 bases from J, with 16 bases between. The germline CDR1 and CDR2 sequences are SGHRS and YFSETQ. The CDR3: CASSLDSTGFGEAFF. The CDR3 DNA sequence: TGCGCCAGCAGCTTGGATAGTACCGGGTTCGGTGAAGCTTTCTTT.

This chain connects TRBV5-8 to TRBJ2-4; D perhaps matches TRBD2 (6 bases). Germline-derived CDR1 and CDR2 are SGHTS and YDEGEE. Trimming cost V 3 bases and J 8 bases, with 15 bases left between them. The CDR3 consists of 14 residues. For the CDR3, the DNA is TGTGCCAGCAGCTCCGGCAGGAGGGGTGACATTCAGTACTTC. It encodes CASSSGRRGDIQYF.

There are many counts of this clonotype. J is TRBJ1-5 and V is TRBV13; D uncertain. In germline, CDR1 is PRHDT, CDR2 FYEKMQ (reference sequence). Trimming stripped 2 bases from V and 7 bases from J, with 9 bases between. The CDR3 is 13 amino acids. CDR3 sequence reads: CASSLFARQPQHF. The DNA for the CDR3 is TGTGCCAGCAGCTTATTCGCGCGGCAGCCCCAGCATTTT.

This clonotype was picked up a small number of times. The chain employs TRBV6-1 and TRBJ1-3; D is unresolved. This CDR3 is 14 amino acids long. Germline CDR1 reads MNHNS; CDR2 reads SASEGT. Trimming removed 5 bases at V and 0 bases at J, with 8 bases between. The CDR3 is CASSRVYSGNTIYF. As DNA, the CDR3 is TGTGCCAGCAGTCGGGTCTACTCTGGAAACACCATATATTTT.

This clonotype was counted a few times. The chain joins TRBV30 to TRBJ1-2; 8 nucleotides align to TRBD1. V lost 5 bases and J lost 7; bases outside the gene matches: 12. The CDR3 runs 14 residues. Germline V CDR1 and CDR2: GTSNPN, SVGIG (reference sequence). DNA for the CDR3: TGTGCCTGGGGAACCGTGGGGACAGGAGGTGGCTACACCTTC. Protein product: CAWGTVGTGGGYTF.

This rearrangement joins TRBV30 to TRBJ2-1; TRBD2 is a possible D gene (6 bases). Germline V CDR1 and CDR2: GTSNPN, SVGIG (reference sequence). V gave up 3 bases and J gave up 1 base, with 13 bases separating them. The CDR3 spans 15 residues. The CDR3 nucleotides are TGTGCCTGGAGGAAACTAGCTGGGTCCTACAATGAGCAGTTCTTC. This gives the protein CAWRKLAGSYNEQFF.

There are many counts of this clonotype. The chain couples TRBV29-1 to TRBJ2-1, with unresolved D. Trimming took off 4 bases at V and 6 bases at J, with 10 bases between the two ends. There are 12 residues in the CDR3. Germline V gives CDR1 SQVTM, CDR2 ANQGSEA. The CDR3 is CSVGEARNEQFF. The DNA for the CDR3 is TGCAGCGTTGGTGAGGCACGCAATGAGCAGTTCTTC.

This chain uses TRBV24-1 with TRBJ2-2, with D perhaps matching TRBD1 (6 bases). The CDR3 length is 15 residues. Deletions cut 4 bases from V and 2 bases from J, with 10 bases between. CDR1 and CDR2 (germline): KGHDR, SFDVKD. The DNA of the CDR3 is TGTGCCACCAGTGAAAGGGACACCAACACCGGGGAGCTGTTTTTT. Protein: CATSERDTNTGELFF.

Regarding this clonotype: A read error may explain this, as a much larger clone is one base away. The genes are TRBV14 and TRBJ2-1; 9 nucleotides line up with TRBD1. CDR3 length: 16 amino acids. Germline CDR1 is SGHDN and CDR2 is FVKESK. The CDR3 sequence: CASSRRDRAFYYEQFF. DNA for the CDR3: TGTGCCAGCAGCCGGCGGGACAGGGCCTTCTACTATGAGCAGTTCTTC.

This clonotype was detected ten times or more. The J gene is TRBJ1-1, the V gene TRBV12-3 or TRBV12-4; perhaps TRBD1 as D (5 bases). The V end lost 5 bases, the J end lost 3 bases, and 10 bases lay between the germline ends. The CDR3 has 13 residues. The CDR3 coding sequence is TGTGCCAGCAGTCAAGACAGTTACACTGAAGCTTTCTTT. Protein: CASSQDSYTEAFF.

Ten or more counts support this clonotype. The chain uses TRBV18 and TRBJ2-7; TRBD1 aligns across 7 bases. The CDR3 totals 13 residues. Germline CDR1 and CDR2: KGHSH and LQKENI. The V and J ends lost 1 base and 6 bases, in that order; junction bases with no gene match: 3. In nucleotides, the CDR3 is TGTGCCAGCTCACCACGGGACAGTGGCGAGCAGTACTTC. Translating it yields CASSPRDSGEQYF. The whole variable domain, remainder taken from reference TRBV18 and TRBJ2-7, is NAGVMQNPRHLVRRRGQEARLRCSPMKGHSHVYWYRQLPEEGLKFMVYLQKENIIDESGMPKERFSAEFPKEGPSILRIQQVVRGDSAAYFCASSPRDSGEQYFGPGTRLTVT.

The chain carries TRBV9 and TRBJ2-3; 12 nucleotides agree with TRBD2. The CDR3 totals 16 residues. The ends lost 3 bases at V and 2 bases at J; junction bases unmatched: 4. The germline V gene has CDR1 SGDLS and CDR2 YYNGEE. The CDR3 coding sequence is TGTGCCAGCAGCGCACTAGCGGGAGGATACACAGATACGCAGTATTTT. Its translation is CASSALAGGYTDTQYF.

This clonotype has more than one count but fewer than ten. The gene calls are TRBV5-1 and TRBJ1-1; 7 bases fit TRBD1. Trimming removed 0 bases from V and 2 bases from J; junction bases left unmatched: 7. CDR1 is SGHRS, CDR2 YFSETQ, per germline. The CDR3 has 16 amino acids. The CDR3 region has the DNA TGCGCCAGCAGCTTGGGGACAGGATGGGGAAACACTGAAGCTTTCTTT. Translated, it gives CASSLGTGWGNTEAFF. The full variable domain, with the rest looked up from reference TRBV5-1 and TRBJ1-1, is KAGVTQTPRYLIKTRGQQVTLSCSPISGHRSVSWYQQTPGQGLQFLFEYFSETQRNKGNFPGRFSGRQFSNSRSEMNVSTLELGDSALYLCASSLGTGWGNTEAFFGQGTRLTVV.

This clonotype has a count of ten or more. The chain recombines TRBV7-2 with TRBJ2-5, with D possibly being TRBD2 (6 bases). This CDR3 has 18 amino acids. Germline values: CDR1 SGHTA, CDR2 FQGNSA. V gave up 0 bases and J gave up 4 bases, with 21 bases separating them. CDR3 DNA: TGTGCCAGCAGCTTAGCGGGACGGGGTAGGCGGCGGGGAGAGACCCAGTACTTC. This translates into CASSLAGRGRRRGETQYF.

This clonotype was observed many times. The chain carries TRBV28 and TRBJ2-4; TRBD2 might be the D (5 bases). Trimming removed 4 bases at V and 3 bases at J, with 13 bases between. The CDR3 totals 15 residues. Looked up from germline, CDR1 is MDHEN and CDR2 is SYDVKM. CDR3 sequence: CASSSPSRDKNIQYF. The CDR3 coding sequence is TGTGCCAGCAGTTCCCCTTCCCGGGACAAAAACATTCAGTACTTC.

The chain employs TRBV19 and TRBJ2-5; either TRBD1 or TRBD2 may fit D (5 bases each). Germline V lookup: CDR1 LNHDA, CDR2 SQIVND (reference sequence). V was clipped by 3 bases and J by 2 bases, with 16 bases between them. CDR3 size: 16 residues. CDR3 sequence: CASSIAPQGPQETQYF. The CDR3, as DNA: TGTGCCAGTAGTATCGCGCCTCAGGGACCGCAAGAGACCCAGTACTTC.

The chain combines TRBV19 with TRBJ2-1, with D maybe TRBD2 (7 bases). V was trimmed by 8 bases and J by 1 base, leaving 15 bases between them. Looked up from germline, CDR1 is LNHDA and CDR2 is SQIVND (reference sequence). The CDR3 consists of 15 residues. The CDR3 protein is CASWGGGGSYNEQFF. In nucleotides, the CDR3 is TGTGCCAGTTGGGGGGGAGGGGGTTCCTACAATGAGCAGTTCTTC.

This clonotype showed up many times. The rearrangement links TRBV20-1 to TRBJ2-5, with D possibly TRBD1 on 6 matching bases. Between the trimmed V and J ends, which lost 4 bases and 1 base, there was a span of 16 bases. The CDR3 has 15 amino acids. Germline V gene data show CDR1 as DFQATT and CDR2 as SNEGSKA (reference sequence). CDR3 sequence reads: CSAKIPSDSQETQYF. CDR3 nucleotides: TGCAGTGCTAAAATCCCCTCGGACAGCCAAGAGACCCAGTACTTC.